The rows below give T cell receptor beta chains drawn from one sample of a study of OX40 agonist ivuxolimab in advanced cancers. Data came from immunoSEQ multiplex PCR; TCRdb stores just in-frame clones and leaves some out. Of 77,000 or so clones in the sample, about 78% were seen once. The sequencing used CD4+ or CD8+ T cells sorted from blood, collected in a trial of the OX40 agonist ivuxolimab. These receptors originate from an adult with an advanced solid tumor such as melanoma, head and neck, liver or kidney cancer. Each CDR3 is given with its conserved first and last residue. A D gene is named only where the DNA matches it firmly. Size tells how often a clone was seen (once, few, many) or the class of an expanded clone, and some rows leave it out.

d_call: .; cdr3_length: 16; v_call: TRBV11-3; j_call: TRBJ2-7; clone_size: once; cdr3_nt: TGTGCCAGCAGCCCTGGACAGTTCGGGATCCCTTACGAGCAGTACTTC; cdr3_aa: CASSPGQFGIPYEQYF
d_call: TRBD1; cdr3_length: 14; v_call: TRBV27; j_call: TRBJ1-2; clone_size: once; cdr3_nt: TGTGCCAGCAGTTTCTATGACAGGGATTATGGCTACACCTTC; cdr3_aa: CASSFYDRDYGYTF
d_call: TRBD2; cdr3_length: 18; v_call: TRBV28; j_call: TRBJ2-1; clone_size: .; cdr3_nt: TGTGCCAGCAGTTTAGTGGGGACTAGCGGGACCCTTTACAATGAGCAGTTCTTC; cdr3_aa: CASSLVGTSGTLYNEQFF
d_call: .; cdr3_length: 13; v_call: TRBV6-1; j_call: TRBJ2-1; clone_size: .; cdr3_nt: TGTGCCAGCAGTATGACAGCCGTTAGTGAGCAGTTCTTC; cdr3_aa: CASSMTAVSEQFF
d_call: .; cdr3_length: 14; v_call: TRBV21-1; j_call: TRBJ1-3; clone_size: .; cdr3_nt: TGTGCCAGCAGCAAAAAGGGGGCTGGAAACACCATATATTTT; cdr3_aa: CASSKKGAGNTIYF
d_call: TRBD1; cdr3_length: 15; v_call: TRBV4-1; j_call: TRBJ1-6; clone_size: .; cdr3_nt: TGCGCCAGCAGCCAACCGGACAGGGATAATTCACCCCTCCACTTT; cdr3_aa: CASSQPDRDNSPLHF
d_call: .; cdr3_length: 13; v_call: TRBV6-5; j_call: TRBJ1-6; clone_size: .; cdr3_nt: TGTGCCAGCAGTTGGGGGGGGAATTCACCCCTCCACTTT; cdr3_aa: CASSWGGNSPLHF
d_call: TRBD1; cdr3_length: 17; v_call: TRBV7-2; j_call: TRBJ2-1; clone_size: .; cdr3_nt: TGTGCCAGCAGCTTAAGGACCCCTAACAGGGGAAGGGGTGAGCAGTTCTTC; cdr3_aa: CASSLRTPNRGRGEQFF
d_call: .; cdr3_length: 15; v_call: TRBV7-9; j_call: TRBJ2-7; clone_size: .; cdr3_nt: TGTGCCAGCAGCTCGTTCCGGGACATCTCCTACGAGCAGTACTTC; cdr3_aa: CASSSFRDISYEQYF
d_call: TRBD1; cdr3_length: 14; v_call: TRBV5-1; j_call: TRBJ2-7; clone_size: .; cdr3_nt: TGCGCCAGCAGCTTTAGGACAGGGGGCTACGAGCAGTACTTC; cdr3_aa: CASSFRTGGYEQYF
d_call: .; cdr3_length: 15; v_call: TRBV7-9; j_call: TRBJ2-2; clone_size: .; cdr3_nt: TGTGCCAGCGGCCAAAGGGGGGCAGGCACCGGGGAGCTGTTTTTT; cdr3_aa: CASGQRGAGTGELFF
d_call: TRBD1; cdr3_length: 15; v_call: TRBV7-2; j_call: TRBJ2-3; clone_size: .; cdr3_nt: TGTGCCAGCAGCTTACTGGGTGACAGGGCAGATACGCAGTATTTT; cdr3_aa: CASSLLGDRADTQYF
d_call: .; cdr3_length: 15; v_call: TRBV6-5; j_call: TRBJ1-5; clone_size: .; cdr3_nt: TGTGCCAGCAGTCAAATTACAGGGACTGGTCAGCCCCAGCATTTT; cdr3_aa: CASSQITGTGQPQHF
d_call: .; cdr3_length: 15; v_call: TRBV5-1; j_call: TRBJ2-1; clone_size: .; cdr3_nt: TGCGCCAGCAGCTTGAGTACAGGGTTGTTCAATGAGCAGTTCTTC; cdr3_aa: CASSLSTGLFNEQFF
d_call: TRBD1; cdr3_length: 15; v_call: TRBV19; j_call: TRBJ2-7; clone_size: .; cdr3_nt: TGTGCCAGTAGTATGGGCGGGACAGGGTACTACGAGCAGTACTTC; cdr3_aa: CASSMGGTGYYEQYF
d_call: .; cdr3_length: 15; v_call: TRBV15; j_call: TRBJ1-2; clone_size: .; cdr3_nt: TGTGCCACCAGCAGAGATAAGGGGCTTAGGTATGGCTACACCTTC; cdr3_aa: CATSRDKGLRYGYTF
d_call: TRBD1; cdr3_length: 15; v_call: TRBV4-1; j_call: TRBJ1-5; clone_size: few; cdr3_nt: TGCGCCAGCAGCCCACGGGACAGGGATATCCAGCCCCAGCATTTT; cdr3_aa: CASSPRDRDIQPQHF
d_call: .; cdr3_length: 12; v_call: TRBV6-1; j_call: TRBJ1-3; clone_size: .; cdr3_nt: TGTGCCAGCAGGACGTCTGGAAACACCATATATTTT; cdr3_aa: CASRTSGNTIYF
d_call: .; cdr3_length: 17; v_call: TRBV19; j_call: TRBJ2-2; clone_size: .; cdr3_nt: TGTGCCAGTAGCCAAGAGGGTCCAGGGTGGAACACCGGGGAGCTGTTTTTT; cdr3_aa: CASSQEGPGWNTGELFF
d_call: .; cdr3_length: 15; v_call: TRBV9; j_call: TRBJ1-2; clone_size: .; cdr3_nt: TGTGCCAGCAGCCCCCAGACAGCGGCGAACTATGGCTACACCTTC; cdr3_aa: CASSPQTAANYGYTF
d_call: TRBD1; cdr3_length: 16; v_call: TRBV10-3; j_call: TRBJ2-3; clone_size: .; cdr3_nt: TGTGCCATCAATCGGGACAGGGACTCTAGCACAGATACGCAGTATTTT; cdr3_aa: CAINRDRDSSTDTQYF
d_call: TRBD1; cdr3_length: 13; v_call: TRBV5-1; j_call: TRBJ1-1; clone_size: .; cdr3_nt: TGCGCCTCCGGAAGGGGGCACGGCACTGAAGCTTTCTTT; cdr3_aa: CASGRGHGTEAFF
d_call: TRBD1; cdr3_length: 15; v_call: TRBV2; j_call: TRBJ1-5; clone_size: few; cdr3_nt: TGTGCCAGCAGTCCAGGGGGCCAGAGCAATCAGCCCCAGCATTTT; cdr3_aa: CASSPGGQSNQPQHF
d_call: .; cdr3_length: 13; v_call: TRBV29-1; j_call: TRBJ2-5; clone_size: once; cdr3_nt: TGCAGCGTTATATCCAGCGGTCAAGAGACCCAGTACTTC; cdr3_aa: CSVISSGQETQYF
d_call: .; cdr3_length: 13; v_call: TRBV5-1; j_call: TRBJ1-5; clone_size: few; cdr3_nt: TGCGCCAGCAGTTCACAGGGAAGTCAGCCCCAGCATTTT; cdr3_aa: CASSSQGSQPQHF
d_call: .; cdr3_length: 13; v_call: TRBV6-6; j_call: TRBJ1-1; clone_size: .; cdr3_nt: TGTGCCAGCAGTTACTCCCGGGGGACTGAAGCTTTCTTT; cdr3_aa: CASSYSRGTEAFF
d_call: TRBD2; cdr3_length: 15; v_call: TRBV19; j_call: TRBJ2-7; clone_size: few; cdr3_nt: TGTGCCAGTAGTTCGGGACTAGCGGGAGGCGGCGGGCAGTACTTC; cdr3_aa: CASSSGLAGGGGQYF
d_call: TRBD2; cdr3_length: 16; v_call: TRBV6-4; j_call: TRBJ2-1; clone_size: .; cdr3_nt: TGTGCCAGCAGTTGGACTAGCGATCCGCGGATTGGTGAGCAGTTCTTC; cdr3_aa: CASSWTSDPRIGEQFF
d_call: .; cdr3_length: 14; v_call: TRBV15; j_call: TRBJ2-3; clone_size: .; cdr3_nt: TGTGCCACCAGCAGGGGCGGATACACAGATACGCAGTATTTT; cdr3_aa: CATSRGGYTDTQYF
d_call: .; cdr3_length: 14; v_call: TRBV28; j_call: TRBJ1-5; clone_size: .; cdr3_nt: TGTGCCAGCAGTTTAGAACAGCAAAATCAGCCCCAGCATTTT; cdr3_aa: CASSLEQQNQPQHF
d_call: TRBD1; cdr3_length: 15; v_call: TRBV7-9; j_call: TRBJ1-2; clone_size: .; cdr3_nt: TGTGCCAGCAGCCGACCGGGACAGGGTCTCCCTGGCTACACCTTC; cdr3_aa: CASSRPGQGLPGYTF
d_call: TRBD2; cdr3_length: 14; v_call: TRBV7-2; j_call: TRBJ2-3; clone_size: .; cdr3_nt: TGTGCCAGCAGCTTGATGCGGGAGGTAGATACGCAGTATTTT; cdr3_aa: CASSLMREVDTQYF
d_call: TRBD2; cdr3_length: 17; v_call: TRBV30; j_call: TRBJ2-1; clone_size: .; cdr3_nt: TGTGCCTGGAGTGCGGGGACCCTAGCGGGAGGTTACAATGAGCAGTTCTTC; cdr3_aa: CAWSAGTLAGGYNEQFF
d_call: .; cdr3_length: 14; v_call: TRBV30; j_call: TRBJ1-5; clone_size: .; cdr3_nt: TGTGCCTGGAGTGTATCGGTAGGTAGCCAGCCCCAGCATTTT; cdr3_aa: CAWSVSVGSQPQHF
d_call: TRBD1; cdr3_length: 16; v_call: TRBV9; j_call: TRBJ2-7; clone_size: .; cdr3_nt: TGTGCCAGCAGCGCTACGCCCGGGACAGGGGCCTACGAGCAGTACTTC; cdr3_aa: CASSATPGTGAYEQYF
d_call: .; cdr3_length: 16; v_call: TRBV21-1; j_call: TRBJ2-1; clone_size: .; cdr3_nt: TGTGCCAGCAGCTCCTCAGGGGATACCCCCTACAATGAGCAGTTCTTC; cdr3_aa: CASSSSGDTPYNEQFF
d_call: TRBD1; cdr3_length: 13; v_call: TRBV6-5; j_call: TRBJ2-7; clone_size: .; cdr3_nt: TGTGCCAGCAGGTATACAGGGGGCAGTGAGCAGTACTTC; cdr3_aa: CASRYTGGSEQYF
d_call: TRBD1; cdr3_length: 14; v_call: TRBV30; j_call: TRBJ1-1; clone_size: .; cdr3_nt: TGTGCCTGGAGTGTACAGGGGAGGAACACTGAAGCTTTCTTT; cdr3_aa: CAWSVQGRNTEAFF
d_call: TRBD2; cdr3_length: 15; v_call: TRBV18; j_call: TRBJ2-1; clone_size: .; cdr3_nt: TGTGCCAGCTCACCAGCGGGAGCGCCCGTGGGTGAGCAGTTCTTC; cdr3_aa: CASSPAGAPVGEQFF
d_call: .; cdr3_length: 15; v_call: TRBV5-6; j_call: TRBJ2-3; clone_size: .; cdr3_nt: TGTGCCAGCAGCTTGGGAGGCCCTAGCACAGATACGCAGTATTTT; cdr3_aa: CASSLGGPSTDTQYF
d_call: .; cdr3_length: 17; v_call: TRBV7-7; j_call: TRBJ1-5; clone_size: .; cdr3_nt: TGTGCCAGCAGCTTAGCGGAGGCGCAGGGGAGATATCAGCCCCAGCATTTT; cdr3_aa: CASSLAEAQGRYQPQHF
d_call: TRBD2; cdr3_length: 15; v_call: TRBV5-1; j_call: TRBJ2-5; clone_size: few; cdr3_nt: TGCGCCAGCAGCTTGGGATTAGCGGGGGTAGAGACCCAGTACTTC; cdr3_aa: CASSLGLAGVETQYF
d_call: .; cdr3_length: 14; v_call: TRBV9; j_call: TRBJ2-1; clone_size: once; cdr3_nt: TGTGCCAGCAGCGTAGTCGGAGGATACAATGAGCAGTTCTTC; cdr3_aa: CASSVVGGYNEQFF
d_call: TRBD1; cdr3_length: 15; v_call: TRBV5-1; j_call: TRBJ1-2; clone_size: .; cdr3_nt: TGCGCCAGCAGATTCGCCCAAGGGACAGATTATGGCTACACCTTC; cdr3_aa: CASRFAQGTDYGYTF
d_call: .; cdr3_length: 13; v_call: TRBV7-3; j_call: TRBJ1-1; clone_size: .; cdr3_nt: TGTGCCAGCAGCTCTCAGATGAACACTGAAGCTTTCTTT; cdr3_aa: CASSSQMNTEAFF
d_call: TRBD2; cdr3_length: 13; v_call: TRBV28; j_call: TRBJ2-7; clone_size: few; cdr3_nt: TGTGCCAGCAGAACCGGGGGGGTAGGGGAGCAGTACTTC; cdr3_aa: CASRTGGVGEQYF
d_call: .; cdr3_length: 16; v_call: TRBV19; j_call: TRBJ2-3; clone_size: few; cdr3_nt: TGTGCCAGTAGCTTCCGACAGGCGGTAAGCACAGATACGCAGTATTTT; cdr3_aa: CASSFRQAVSTDTQYF
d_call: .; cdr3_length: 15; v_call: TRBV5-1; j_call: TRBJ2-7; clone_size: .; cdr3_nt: TGCGCCAGCAGCTTCGTCACAGGTTTATCCTACGAGCAGTACTTC; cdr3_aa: CASSFVTGLSYEQYF
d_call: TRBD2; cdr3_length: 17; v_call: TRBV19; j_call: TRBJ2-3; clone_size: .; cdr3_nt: TGTGCCAGTAGTATGGCGGCAGGGCTAGCGGGGGGAGATACGCAGTATTTT; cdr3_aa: CASSMAAGLAGGDTQYF
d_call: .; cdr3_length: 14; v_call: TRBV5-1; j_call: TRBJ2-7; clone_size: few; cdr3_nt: TGCGCCAGCAGCTTACAGGGTTGGAGAGACGAGCAGTACTTC; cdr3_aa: CASSLQGWRDEQYF
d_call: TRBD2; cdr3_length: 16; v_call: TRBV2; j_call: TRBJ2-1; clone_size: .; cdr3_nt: TGTGCCAGCATCCCCCGAGCGAGCGGGAGTATCAATGAGCAGTTCTTC; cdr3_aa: CASIPRASGSINEQFF
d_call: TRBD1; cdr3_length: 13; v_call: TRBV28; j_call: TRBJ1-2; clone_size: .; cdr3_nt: TGTGCCACCTCAGCCGGGACAGGGGGCGGCTACACCTTC; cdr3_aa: CATSAGTGGGYTF
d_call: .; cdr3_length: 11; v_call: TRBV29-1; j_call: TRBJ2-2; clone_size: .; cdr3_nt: TGCAGCGTTTATGGCACCGGGGAGCTGTTTTTT; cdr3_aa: CSVYGTGELFF
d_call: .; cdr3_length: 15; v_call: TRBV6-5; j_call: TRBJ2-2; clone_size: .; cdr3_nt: TGTGCCAGCAGAACCCCGGGCCCCTTTTCGGGGGAGCTGTTTTTT; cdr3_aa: CASRTPGPFSGELFF